Listed here are 17 T cell receptor beta chains from one sample, sequenced in a study of liver allograft versus peripheral blood T cells. Looking at the study overall: Comparisons were made between T cell receptor repertoires found in transplanted livers and those circulating in recipients' peripheral blood.

In TCRdb, the reads were re-called with MiXCR into one record per CDR3 protein. The sample lists about 8,500 distinct CDR3 sequences, about a sixth seen once, with roughly 4.4% in the top ten. Receptors were obtained from a human patient who had a liver transplant. The T cells may partly be graft donor cells.

The J gene is TRBJ2-7, the V gene TRBV20-1, with TRBD2 matching 7 bases. Unmatched junction bases numbered 10, after V lost 0 bases and J lost 2 bases. This CDR3 has 16 residues. Germline CDR1 DFQATT, CDR2 SNEGSKA (reference sequence). For the CDR3, the DNA is TGCAGTGCTAGAGATAGAGTAGCGGGTTCTGCCTACGAGCAGTACTTC. Its protein is CSARDRVAGSAYEQYF.

The chain combines TRBV29-1 with TRBJ2-7; 9 positions agree with TRBD1. The germline gives CDR1 SQVTM, CDR2 ANQGSEA. The CDR3 runs 15 residues. V was pared by 1 base and J by 1 base, with 5 bases of the junction left unmatched. The CDR3 bases are TGCAGCGTTGAAGGGTCCGGGACAGGGTCCTACGAGCAGTACTTC. It yields the protein CSVEGSGTGSYEQYF.

A few counts support this clonotype. The J gene is TRBJ1-1, the V gene TRBV28; D remains unclear. The CDR3 covers 12 residues. From germline, CDR1 is MDHEN and CDR2 SYDVKM. V dropped 3 bases and J dropped 7 bases, with 9 bases sitting between them. This CDR3 is CASSFWEYEAFF. The DNA of the CDR3 is TGTGCCAGCAGTTTTTGGGAATATGAAGCTTTCTTT.

The sample holds a few counts of this clonotype. The V call is TRBV20-1, the J call TRBJ2-5; no firm D call. CDR3 size: 14 residues. Germline-derived CDR1 and CDR2 are DFQATT and SNEGSKA (reference sequence). The V and J ends lost 2 bases and 2 bases respectively, with 12 bases between them. CDR3 bases: TGCAGTGCTAGAATAAACCTCTTACAAGAGACCCAGTACTTC. It encodes CSARINLLQETQYF.

This clonotype was seen many times. The chain links TRBV7-2 to TRBJ2-5, with 7 bases fitting TRBD1. V shed 4 bases and J 5 bases; nucleotides not matched to a gene: 4. The germline gives CDR1 SGHTA, CDR2 FQGNSA. The CDR3 is 13 amino acids. The CDR3 DNA reads TGTGCCAGCAGCTCCTTGACAGGGGAGACCCAGTACTTC. This codes for CASSSLTGETQYF.

This clonotype is termed medium-sized. The gene calls are TRBV29-1 and TRBJ2-7, with TRBD1 matching over 7 bases. The CDR3 contains 12 residues. In germline, CDR1 is SQVTM, CDR2 ANQGSEA. The CDR3, as DNA: TGCAGTGTAAGGCAGGGGGACTACGAGCAGTACTTC. Its protein product is CSVRQGDYEQYF.

Here the CDR3 reads CSARALGGRGNQPQHF. Written as DNA, the CDR3 is TGCAGTGCTAGAGCCCTGGGTGGCCGTGGGAATCAGCCCCAGCATTTT. This chain connects TRBV20-1 to TRBJ1-5, with D uncertain. Between the trimmed V and J ends, which lost 1 base and 4 bases, there was a span of 17 bases. Germline V gene lookup returns CDR1 DFQATT and CDR2 SNEGSKA (reference sequence). The CDR3 runs to 16 residues.

This clonotype is termed medium-sized. This sequence joins TRBV29-1 and TRBJ2-1; the match to TRBD2 covers 12 bases. Germline assignment: CDR1 SQVTM and CDR2 ANQGSEA. This CDR3 has 14 amino acids. The V gene end was trimmed by 5 bases and the J gene end by 6 bases; junction bases not matched to a gene: 5. This chain's CDR3 is CSVKGLAGFNEQFF. For the CDR3, the DNA is TGCAGCGTTAAGGGACTAGCGGGCTTCAATGAGCAGTTCTTC.

This clonotype came up many times. This chain joins TRBV7-3 and TRBJ2-1; TRBD2 agrees at 8 bases. The length of the CDR3 is 15 residues. J lost 4 bases, V lost 2 bases, and 4 bases had no gene match. Germline V gene data show CDR1 as SGHTA and CDR2 as FQGTGA. This chain's CDR3 is CASSLQRGRYNEQFF. The CDR3 bases are TGTGCCAGCAGCTTACAGCGGGGGAGGTACAATGAGCAGTTCTTC.

Relative to its sample, this clonotype is medium-sized. The J gene is TRBJ1-2, the V gene TRBV7-9; 7 nucleotides agree with TRBD1. J gave up 11 bases and V 2 bases, and 5 bases lay outside the gene matches. Germline lookup yields CDR1 SEHNR and CDR2 FQNEAQ (reference sequence). The CDR3 contains 12 residues. The CDR3 DNA follows: TGTGCCAGCAGCTTACAGGGGGGGAGGTACACCTTC. Its protein product is CASSLQGGRYTF.

The sample holds a few counts of this clonotype. The chain links TRBV20-1 to TRBJ2-5; no firm D call. The CDR3 consists of 11 residues. Trimming cost V 2 bases and J 5 bases, with 6 bases left between them. Per the germline V gene, CDR1 is DFQATT and CDR2 is SNEGSKA (reference sequence). CDR3 residues: CSARKRETQYF. DNA for the CDR3: TGCAGTGCTAGAAAACGGGAGACCCAGTACTTC.

Comments on this clonotype: Just one base apart from a much larger clone, this may be a read error. This rearrangement joins TRBV7-2 to TRBJ1-5, with TRBD1 matching over 7 bases. This CDR3 spans 14 amino acids. CDR1 is SGHTA, CDR2 FQGNSA, per germline. The J segment lost 5 bases and the V segment lost 5 bases, leaving 6 bases of the junction unmatched. The CDR3 bases are TGTGCCAGCAGCAAGACAGGGATCGATCAGCCCCAGCATTTT. Translation: CASSKTGIDQPQHF.

A note on this clonotype: A clone one base away is much larger, so this may be a read error. V usage is TRBV12-3 or TRBV12-4 and J usage is TRBJ2-1; D possibly corresponds to TRBD1 (7 bases). This CDR3 has 15 residues. The CDR3 coding sequence is TGTGCCAGCAGTTTTGGGCAGGGGGGCTACAATGAGCAGCTCTTC. As protein: CASSFGQGGYNEQLF.

This clonotype was recorded many times. V is TRBV20-1 and J is TRBJ1-2; TRBD1 might be the D (6 bases). The germline CDR1 and CDR2 sequences are DFQATT and SNEGSKA (reference sequence). CDR3 length: 14 amino acids. Trimming removed 1 base from V and 5 bases from J, with 14 bases in between. CDR3 DNA: TGCAGTGCTAGAGGACAGGCAGTTTTTTATGGCTACACCTTC. Protein sequence: CSARGQAVFYGYTF.

This clonotype was seen only a few times. The chain carries TRBV20-1 and TRBJ2-2; D gene uncertain. The V and J ends lost 3 bases and 1 base respectively, with 3 bases between them. In germline, CDR1 is DFQATT, CDR2 SNEGSKA (reference sequence). The CDR3 spans 12 residues. CDR3 region: CSASGNTGELFF. CDR3 coding DNA: TGCAGTGCTAGCGGGAACACCGGGGAGCTGTTTTTT.

In its sample, this clonotype ranks as medium-sized. The CDR3 coding sequence is TGTGCCAGCTCACCCGTCACCGGGGTGAATACGCAGTATTTT. This sequence encodes CASSPVTGVNTQYF. This chain joins TRBV18 and TRBJ2-3, with TRBD2 as a possible D gene (5 bases). From germline, CDR1 is KGHSH and CDR2 LQKENI. This CDR3 has 14 amino acids. Trimming cost V 3 bases and J 7 bases, with 14 bases left between them.

This clonotype was detected many times. The V and J genes are TRBV28 and TRBJ1-4; a possible D gene is TRBD1 (5 bases). Looked up from germline, CDR1 is MDHEN and CDR2 is SYDVKM. CDR3 length equals 15 residues. V dropped 6 bases and J dropped 3 bases, with 14 bases sitting between them. CDR3 in amino acids: CASRDPTEANEKLFF. CDR3 DNA sequence: TGTGCCAGCAGAGACCCGACAGAAGCTAATGAAAAACTGTTTTTT.